Presented here are 25 T cell receptor beta chains from one specimen sequenced in a study of monozygotic twins with inflammatory bowel disease. Reanalyzing the 5' RACE reads, TCRdb keeps one entry per CDR3 protein, without DNA. The sample has around 380,000 distinct CDR3 sequences. Sequences were obtained from blood. The receptors were gathered from a human donor with ulcerative colitis or Crohn's disease, or a healthy co-twin of an affected twin (not recorded which).

The chain is built from TRBV6-2 or TRBV6-3 and TRBJ1-5; the TCRdb call, TRBD1, lacks DNA for checking. This CDR3 has 16 residues. Germline V gene data show CDR1 as MNHEY and CDR2 as SVGEGT. CDR3 residues: CASSGDRDRSNQPQHF.

The rearrangement links TRBV7-2 to TRBJ1-6; absent DNA, TCRdb's TRBD1 call cannot be checked. CDR3 length: 16 residues. Germline V gene sequence: CDR1 SGHTA, CDR2 FQGNSA. The CDR3 here is CASSHDRGLRASPLHF.

This chain joins TRBV12-3 or TRBV12-4 and TRBJ1-5; the TCRdb D gene call, TRBD1, has no DNA to confirm it. The CDR3 is 14 residues long. CDR3 residues: CASSEDRVHQPQHF.

V gene TRBV7-9 combines with J gene TRBJ2-3; without DNA, the TCRdb call of TRBD1 cannot be checked. CDR1 is SEHNR and CDR2 is FQNEAQ in the germline V gene (reference sequence). This CDR3 is 15 amino acids long. Here the CDR3 reads CASSLEGGETDTQYF.

CDR3 in amino acids: CSVFPGQGPKNYGYTF. The rearrangement links TRBV29-1 to TRBJ1-2; TCRdb proposes TRBD1, but this gene call is untestable without DNA. The germline CDR1 and CDR2 sequences are SQVTM and ANQGSEA. The length of the CDR3 is 16 residues.

The chain uses TRBV5-4 and TRBJ2-7. This CDR3 is 14 amino acids long. Germline CDR1 and CDR2: SGHNT and YYREEE (reference sequence). The CDR3 reads CASSLWSNFYEQYF.

This rearrangement joins TRBV27 to TRBJ2-3. Looked up from germline, CDR1 is MNHEY and CDR2 is SMNVEV (reference sequence). The CDR3 sequence is 15 residues long. CDR3: CASSVFPRATDTQYF.

The rearrangement uses TRBV5-1 and TRBJ2-1. The CDR3 is 17 amino acids. Germline CDR1 is SGHRS and CDR2 is YFSETQ. The CDR3 sequence: CASSLGHNGWADNEQFF.

The chain has TRBV2 and TRBJ2-3; TCRdb returns TRBD1, unconfirmable since there is no DNA. Germline CDR1 is SNHLY and CDR2 is FYNNEI. The CDR3 loop spans 15 amino acids. The CDR3 spells CASSAGQGWGDTRYF.

The chain carries TRBV9 and TRBJ2-7; TCRdb proposes TRBD1, but this gene call is untestable without DNA. CDR1 is SGDLS and CDR2 is YYNGEE in the germline V gene. The CDR3 contains 14 residues. The CDR3 loop reads CASSGGTGGDEQYF.

CDR3 residues: CSARVQRGGSYEQYF. The chain uses TRBV20-1 and TRBJ2-7; the TRBD2 assignment by TCRdb is unverifiable without DNA. This CDR3 has 15 amino acids. Germline CDR1 reads DFQATT; CDR2 reads SNEGSKA (reference sequence).

J is TRBJ2-1 and V is TRBV29-1; TCRdb indicates TRBD2, and absent DNA this call remains unverified. This CDR3 is 15 amino acids long. Germline assignment: CDR1 SQVTM and CDR2 ANQGSEA. Here the CDR3 reads CSVGSAGGSYNEQFF.

The chain carries TRBV4-2 and TRBJ1-2; the D gene TCRdb calls, TRBD1, cannot be checked with no DNA. From germline, CDR1 is LGHNA and CDR2 YNFKEQ. There are 15 residues in the CDR3. The CDR3: CASSQVRDGSYGYTF.

This chain links TRBV2 with TRBJ1-1; without DNA, the TCRdb call of TRBD1 cannot be checked. CDR3 length equals 15 residues. Germline values: CDR1 SNHLY, CDR2 FYNNEI. The CDR3 here is CASIGQPTWNTEAFF. Full variable domain (missing parts from reference TRBV2 and TRBJ1-1): EPEVTQTPSHQVTQMGQEVILRCVPISNHLYFYWYRQILGQKVEFLVSFYNNEISEKSEIFDDQFSVERPDGSNFTLKIRSTKLEDSAMYFCASIGQPTWNTEAFFGQGTRLTVV.

The chain combines TRBV4-1 with TRBJ2-3. Germline lookup yields CDR1 MGHRA and CDR2 YSYEKL. This CDR3 spans 13 amino acids. Here the CDR3 reads CASSLERGDTQYF.

CDR3: CASSETGGTDTQYF. The rearrangement uses TRBV21-1 and TRBJ2-3; TCRdb reports TRBD1, a call that lacks DNA to check it against. TRBV21-1 is assigned pseudogene status. CDR3 length equals 14 residues.

The V gene is TRBV18, the J gene TRBJ2-7; the D call of TRBD1 rests on TCRdb alone, since no DNA is present to check it. CDR3 length: 14 residues. Germline-derived CDR1 and CDR2 are KGHSH and LQKENI. CDR3 in amino acids: CASSRGQGTYEQYF.

J is TRBJ2-4 and V is TRBV15; TCRdb's D call, TRBD2, is unchecked because there is no DNA. Germline CDR1 is LNHNV and CDR2 is YYDKDF (reference sequence). The CDR3 is made up of 17 amino acids. The CDR3 spells CATSREVSGKETNIQYF.

The V and J genes are TRBV5-1 and TRBJ2-7; lacking DNA, the TRBD1 call made by TCRdb goes unchecked. The CDR3 is 13 amino acids. Germline assignment: CDR1 SGHRS and CDR2 YFSETQ. CDR3 sequence: CASSLRDTYEQYF.

The gene calls are TRBV18 and TRBJ1-1. The V gene's germline CDR1 is KGHSH and CDR2 LQKENI. The CDR3 runs to 12 residues. CDR3 sequence reads: CASGTGNTEAFF.

This chain links TRBV6-1 with TRBJ2-7; TCRdb lists TRBD1, though no DNA is available to test this call. CDR3 length: 14 amino acids. Germline V CDR1 and CDR2: MNHNS, SASEGT. Here the CDR3 reads CASSPWEAVVEQYF.

This chain links TRBV5-1 with TRBJ2-3; TCRdb names TRBD2, which stays unverified in the absence of DNA. Germline V gives CDR1 SGHRS, CDR2 YFSETQ. CDR3 length: 15 amino acids. The CDR3 here is CASSYSGINADTQYF.

This CDR3 is CASSVDSYSGTEAFF. The V gene is TRBV5-1, the J gene TRBJ1-1. This CDR3 region has 15 residues. Per germline, CDR1 SGHRS and CDR2 YFSETQ.

The chain carries TRBV12-3 or TRBV12-4 and TRBJ2-6; with no DNA, the TCRdb D assignment of TRBD1 cannot be verified. This CDR3 has 14 residues. CDR3: CASSPAPGANVLTF.

The chain carries TRBV4-1 and TRBJ2-2. The CDR3 runs 14 residues. Germline values: CDR1 MGHRA, CDR2 YSYEKL. CDR3 region: CASSRERNTGELFF.